A selection of T cell receptor beta chains follows, all from one sample in a study of blood T cells in healthy people across ages. TCRdb reprocessed the 5' RACE reads via MiXCR and lists one record per CDR3 protein. The table includes 790,000 or so distinct CDR3 sequences, 45% to 70% detected once. Specimen: blood. These receptors originate from a middle-aged man in good health. Both conserved end residues are trimmed from each CDR3.

V gene: TRBV2
J gene: TRBJ2-7
CDR3 protein: ARGSVSGYEQY

V gene: TRBV9
J gene: TRBJ2-7
CDR3 protein: ASSDRDRDSGSGAAYEQY

V gene: TRBV23-1
J gene: TRBJ2-4
CDR3 protein: ASSHTNRGAKNIQY

V gene: TRBV29-1
J gene: TRBJ2-5
CDR3 protein: SVAEGETQY

V gene: TRBV6-5
J gene: TRBJ2-7
CDR3 protein: ASSYSRVNTFYEQY

V gene: TRBV27
J gene: TRBJ1-2
CDR3 protein: ATRFGNGYT

V gene: TRBV15
J gene: TRBJ1-4
CDR3 protein: ATSRARIDEKLF

V gene: TRBV28
J gene: TRBJ1-6
CDR3 protein: ASSHTLPGRDSPLH

V gene: TRBV4-3
J gene: TRBJ2-1
CDR3 protein: ASSQEVDSYNEQF

V gene: TRBV6-5
J gene: TRBJ2-3
CDR3 protein: ASSGDSGAADTQY

V gene: TRBV29-1
J gene: .
CDR3 protein: SVEPRGSYNEQY

V gene: TRBV6-5
J gene: TRBJ1-1
CDR3 protein: ASSYGTEGAF

V gene: TRBV20-1
J gene: TRBJ1-2
CDR3 protein: SARTPTSANYGYT

V gene: TRBV24-1
J gene: TRBJ2-3
CDR3 protein: AASDSTDTQY

V gene: TRBV10-3
J gene: TRBJ2-3
CDR3 protein: AISEGSSGTDTQY

V gene: TRBV5-1
J gene: TRBJ2-5
CDR3 protein: ASSLADQKTQY

V gene: TRBV5-1
J gene: TRBJ2-2
CDR3 protein: ASSVGLTIGELF